This T cell receptor beta chain was sequenced during a study of OX40 agonist ivuxolimab in advanced cancers. Looking at the study overall: Ivuxolimab, which targeted the costimulatory receptor OX40 (CD134), was an agonistic, fully human IgG2 monoclonal antibody. Intravenous ivuxolimab was administered to patients every 2 weeks at six dose levels: 0.01, 0.1, 0.3, 1.5, 3 and 10 mg/kg. Among the roughly 50 dose-escalation patients, some 20 had hepatocellular carcinoma, some 15 melanoma, 9 renal cell carcinoma and 9 head and neck cancer. In the dose-escalation cohort, roughly four fifths of patients were male, and the mean age was around 60 years, with a range of roughly 20 to 80. Patients were allowed to have had prior anti-PD-1, anti-PD-L1 or anti-CTLA-4 therapy, and 40% of the dose-escalation patients had previously received checkpoint inhibitors. Partial responses occurred in three dose-escalation patients, of whom one had hepatocellular carcinoma and two had cutaneous melanoma. The purpose of peripheral TCRbeta sequencing was to test whether ivuxolimab changed TCR sequence diversity and led to clonal T-cell expansion. The paper reports the monotherapy dose-escalation portion (N of about 50 patients) of the phase I ivuxolimab trial.

This clone was seen just once. Its specific antigen is unknown. No quality values exist for individual bases; no much larger clone is one base distant. The study at large found these results: Low levels of normalized T-cell clonal expansion were also seen in some patients who did not respond. After ivuxolimab, more expanded clones were found on average in CD8+ T cells than in CD4+ T cells. In partial responders in the 0.1-3.0 mg/kg groups, normalized peripheral clonal expansion was found to be among the lowest, especially among CD8+ T cells. The antigen specificity of the clonally expanded peripheral T cells was not determined. At doses of 0.1 to 3.0 mg/kg, clonal expansion of both CD4+ and CD8+ T cells in blood was seen between baseline and week 6.

For sequencing of the TCRbeta CDR3 region, genomic DNA was extracted from the sorted cells. TCRbeta CDR3 regions were sequenced using the immunoSEQ Assay. In its TCRdb copy, this immuneACCESS table keeps in-frame sequences only and misses some clones. Where compared with another copy, unresolved V genes explain less than half of these, and the others have no known cause. The sample table records 25,000 to 35,000 clones; approximately 80% of these occur just once. The top ten clones comprise roughly a quarter of the sample. Patients with a history of autoimmune disease or receiving systemic immunosuppression were excluded from the trial. Peripheral blood for TCR sequencing was collected from all dose cohorts at baseline, on cycle 4 day 1, and on cycle 7 day 1. Samples came from an open-label, multicenter, first-in-human phase I dose-escalation trial of ivuxolimab. The trial enrolled adults with locally advanced or metastatic head and neck squamous cell, hepatocellular, melanoma or renal cell carcinoma. Before TCR sequencing, CD4+ T cells and CD8+ T cells from peripheral blood were sorted into separate populations.

Based on the germline V gene, the CDR1 and CDR2 sequences are MNHEY and SVGAGI. Including the terminal cysteine and phenylalanine, the CDR3 comprises 15 residues. The CDR3 DNA has 45 bases and is translated from base 1. Relative to germline, V is missing 5 bases and J is missing 0 bases, with 3 bases of the junction outside any gene match. The clonotype was recovered from an adult with an advanced solid tumor such as melanoma, head and neck, liver or kidney cancer. Sequences were derived from CD4+ or CD8+ T cells sorted from blood, sampled in a trial of the OX40 agonist ivuxolimab. Rearrangement joined TRBV6-5 to TRBJ1-1, and TRBD1 matches 10 of the central bases. The CDR3 reads CASSRDRGVNTEAFF. The sequenced DNA: TGTGCCAGCAGTAGGGACAGGGGAGTGAACACTGAAGCTTTCTTT.